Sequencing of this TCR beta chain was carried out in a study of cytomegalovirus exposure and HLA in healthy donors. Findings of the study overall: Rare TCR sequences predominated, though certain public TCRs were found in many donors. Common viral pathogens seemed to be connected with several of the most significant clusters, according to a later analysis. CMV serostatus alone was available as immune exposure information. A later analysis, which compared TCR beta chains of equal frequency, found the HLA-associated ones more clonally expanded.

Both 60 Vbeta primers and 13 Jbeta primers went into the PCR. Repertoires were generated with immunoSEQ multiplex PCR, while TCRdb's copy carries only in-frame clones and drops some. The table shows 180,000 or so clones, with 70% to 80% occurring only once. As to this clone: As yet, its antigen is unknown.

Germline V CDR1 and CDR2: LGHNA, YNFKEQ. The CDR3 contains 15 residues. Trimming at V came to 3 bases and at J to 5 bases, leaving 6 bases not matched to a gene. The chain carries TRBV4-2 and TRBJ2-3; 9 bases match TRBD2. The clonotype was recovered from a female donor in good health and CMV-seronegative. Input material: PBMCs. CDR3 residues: CASSQTREGLDTQYF. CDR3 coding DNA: TGTGCCAGCAGCCAGACGCGGGAGGGCTTAGATACGCAGTATTTT.